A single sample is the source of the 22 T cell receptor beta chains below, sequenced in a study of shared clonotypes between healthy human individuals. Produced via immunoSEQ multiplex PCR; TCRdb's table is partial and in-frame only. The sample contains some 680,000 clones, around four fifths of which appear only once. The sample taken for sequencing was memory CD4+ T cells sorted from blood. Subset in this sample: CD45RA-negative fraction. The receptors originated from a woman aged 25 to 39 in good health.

In DNA, the CDR3 is TGTGCCAGCAGTTCCCCCTCCGGACAGTCCGTCCGCCACGAGCAGTACTTC. Protein: CASSSPSGQSVRHEQYF. The J gene is TRBJ2-7, the V gene TRBV28, with a weak D call TRBD1 (6 bases). Per the germline V gene, CDR1 is MDHEN and CDR2 is SYDVKM. V was shortened by 4 bases and J by 5 bases, with 24 bases between the two germline ends. The CDR3 length is 17 residues.

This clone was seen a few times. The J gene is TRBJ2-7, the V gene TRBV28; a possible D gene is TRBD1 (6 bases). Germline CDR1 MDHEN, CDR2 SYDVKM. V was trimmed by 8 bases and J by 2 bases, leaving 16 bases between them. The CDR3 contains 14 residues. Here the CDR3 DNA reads TGTGCCAGCTCTTCCGGACAGTTCCCCTACGAGCAGTACTTC. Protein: CASSSGQFPYEQYF.

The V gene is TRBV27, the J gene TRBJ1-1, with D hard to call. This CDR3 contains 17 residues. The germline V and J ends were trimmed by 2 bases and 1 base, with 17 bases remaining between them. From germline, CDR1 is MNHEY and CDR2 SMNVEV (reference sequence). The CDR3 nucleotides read TGTGCCAGCAGTTTACGAGGCCGTTTGATTTCGAACACTGAAGCTTTCTTT. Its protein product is CASSLRGRLISNTEAFF.

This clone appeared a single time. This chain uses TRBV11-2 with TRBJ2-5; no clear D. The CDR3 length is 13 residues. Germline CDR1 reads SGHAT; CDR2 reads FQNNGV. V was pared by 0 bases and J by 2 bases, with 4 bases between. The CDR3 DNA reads TGTGCCAGCAGCTTAGACAGACAAGAGACCCAGTACTTC. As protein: CASSLDRQETQYF.

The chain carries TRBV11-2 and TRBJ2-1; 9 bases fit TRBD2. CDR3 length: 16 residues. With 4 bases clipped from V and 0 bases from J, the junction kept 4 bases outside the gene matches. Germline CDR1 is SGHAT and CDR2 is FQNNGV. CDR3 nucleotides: TGTGCCAGCAGCTCCGTAGCGGGAGTCTCCTACAATGAGCAGTTCTTC. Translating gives CASSSVAGVSYNEQFF.

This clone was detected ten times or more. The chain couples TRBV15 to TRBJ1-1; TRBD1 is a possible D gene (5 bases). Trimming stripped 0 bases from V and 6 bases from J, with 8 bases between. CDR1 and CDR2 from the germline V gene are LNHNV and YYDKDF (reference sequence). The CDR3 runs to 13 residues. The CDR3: CATSRDRGAEAFF. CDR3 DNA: TGTGCCACCAGCAGAGATCGGGGGGCTGAAGCTTTCTTT.

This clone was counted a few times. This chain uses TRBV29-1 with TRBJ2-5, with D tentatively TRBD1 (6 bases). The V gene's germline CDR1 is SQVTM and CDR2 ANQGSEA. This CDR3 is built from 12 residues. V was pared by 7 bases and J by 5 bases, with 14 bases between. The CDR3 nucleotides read TGCAGCGCACAGGGTTTAGGGGAGACCCAGTACTTC. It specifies CSAQGLGETQYF.

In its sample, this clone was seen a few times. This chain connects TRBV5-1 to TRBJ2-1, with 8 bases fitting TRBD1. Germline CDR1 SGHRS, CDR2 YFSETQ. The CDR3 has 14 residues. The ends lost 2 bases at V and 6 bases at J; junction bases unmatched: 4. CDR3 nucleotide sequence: TGCGCCAGCAGCTTCGGGACAGGTGGCAATGAGCAGTTCTTC. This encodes CASSFGTGGNEQFF.

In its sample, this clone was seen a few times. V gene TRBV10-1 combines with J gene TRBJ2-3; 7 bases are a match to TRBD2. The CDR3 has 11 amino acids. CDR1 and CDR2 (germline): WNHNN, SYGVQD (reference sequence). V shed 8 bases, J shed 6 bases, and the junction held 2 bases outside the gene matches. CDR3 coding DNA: TGCGCCAGCGGGAGGGACGATACGCAGTATTTT. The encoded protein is CASGRDDTQYF.

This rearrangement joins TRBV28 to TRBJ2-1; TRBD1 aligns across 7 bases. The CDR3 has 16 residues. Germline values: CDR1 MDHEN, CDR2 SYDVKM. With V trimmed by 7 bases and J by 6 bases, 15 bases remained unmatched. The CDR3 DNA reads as TGTGCCAGCAATACACAGGGGCTAACAAGCCGCAATGAGCAGTTCTTC. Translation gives CASNTQGLTSRNEQFF.

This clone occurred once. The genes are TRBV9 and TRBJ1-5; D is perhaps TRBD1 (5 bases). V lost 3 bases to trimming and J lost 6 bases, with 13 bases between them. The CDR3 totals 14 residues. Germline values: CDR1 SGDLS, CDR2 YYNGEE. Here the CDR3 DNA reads TGTGCCAGCAGCGAGAGAGGGGACCCTCAGCCCCAGCATTTT. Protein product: CASSERGDPQPQHF.

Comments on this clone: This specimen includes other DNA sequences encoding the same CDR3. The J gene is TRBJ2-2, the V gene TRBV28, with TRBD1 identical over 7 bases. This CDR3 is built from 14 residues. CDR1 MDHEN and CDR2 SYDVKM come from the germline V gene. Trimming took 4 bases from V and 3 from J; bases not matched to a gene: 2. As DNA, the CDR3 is TGTGCCAGCAGTTGGGACAGAGACACCGGGGAGCTGTTTTTT. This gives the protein CASSWDRDTGELFF.

Here the CDR3 DNA reads TGTGCCAGCAGTTCTACCGGGACAGGGATTCAGCCCCAGCATTTT. This translates into CASSSTGTGIQPQHF. The J gene is TRBJ1-5, the V gene TRBV2; 9 bases map to TRBD1. Per germline, CDR1 SNHLY and CDR2 FYNNEI. This CDR3 contains 15 residues. Trimming took 5 bases from V and 6 from J; bases not matched to a gene: 8.

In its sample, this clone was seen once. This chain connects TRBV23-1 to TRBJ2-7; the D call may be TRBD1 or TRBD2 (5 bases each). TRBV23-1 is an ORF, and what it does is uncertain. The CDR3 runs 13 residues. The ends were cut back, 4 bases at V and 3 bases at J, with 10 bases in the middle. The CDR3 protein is CASSLSGGYEQYF. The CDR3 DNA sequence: TGCGCCAGCAGTCTGTCTGGGGGCTACGAGCAGTACTTC.

CDR3: CASSTLIGTGVTEAFF. The CDR3 DNA reads as TGCGCCAGCAGCACCCTCATAGGGACAGGGGTCACTGAAGCTTTCTTT. The chain carries TRBV5-1 and TRBJ1-1; TRBD1 matches 10 bases. This CDR3 contains 16 residues. CDR1 is SGHRS, CDR2 YFSETQ, per germline. J lost 4 bases, V lost 4 bases, and 10 bases had no gene match.

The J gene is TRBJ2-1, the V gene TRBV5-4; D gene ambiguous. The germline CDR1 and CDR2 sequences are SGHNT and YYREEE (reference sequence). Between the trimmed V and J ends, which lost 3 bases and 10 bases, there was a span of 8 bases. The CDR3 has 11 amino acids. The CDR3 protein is CASSSTREQFF. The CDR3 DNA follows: TGTGCCAGCAGCTCTACCCGGGAGCAGTTCTTC.

CDR3 loop: CASSGDGDQPQHF. The DNA for the CDR3 is TGTGCCAGCAGCGGGGACGGTGATCAGCCCCAGCATTTT. The chain joins TRBV2 to TRBJ1-5; tentative D call: TRBD1 (5 bases). CDR3 length: 13 residues. Trimming removed 6 bases from V and 5 bases from J, with 11 bases in between. Germline loops: CDR1 SNHLY, CDR2 FYNNEI.

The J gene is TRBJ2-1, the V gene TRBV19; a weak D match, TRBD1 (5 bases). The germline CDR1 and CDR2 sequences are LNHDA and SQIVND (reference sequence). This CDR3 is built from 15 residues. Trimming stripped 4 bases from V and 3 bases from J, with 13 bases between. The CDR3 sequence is CASSTAGSRYNEQFF. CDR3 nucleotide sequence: TGTGCCAGTAGTACTGCAGGGTCGCGCTACAATGAGCAGTTCTTC.

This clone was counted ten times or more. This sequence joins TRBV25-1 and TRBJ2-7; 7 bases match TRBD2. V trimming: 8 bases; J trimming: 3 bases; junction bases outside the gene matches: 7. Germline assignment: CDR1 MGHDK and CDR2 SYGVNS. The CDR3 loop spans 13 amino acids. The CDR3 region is CASSTGGVYEQYF. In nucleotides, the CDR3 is TGTGCCAGCTCTACGGGGGGAGTCTACGAGCAGTACTTC.

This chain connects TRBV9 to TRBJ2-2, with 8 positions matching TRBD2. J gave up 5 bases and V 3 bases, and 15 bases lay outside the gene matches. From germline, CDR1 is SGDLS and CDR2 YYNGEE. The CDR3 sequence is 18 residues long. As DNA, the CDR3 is TGTGCCAGCAGCGCTGATCGCATCGGGACTAGTAAGACCGGGGAGCTGTTTTTT. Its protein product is CASSADRIGTSKTGELFF.

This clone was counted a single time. CDR3 amino acids: CASSPILGALRQPQHF. CDR3 DNA: TGTGCCAGCAGTCCTATACTGGGGGCGCTAAGGCAGCCCCAGCATTTT. The gene calls are TRBV28 and TRBJ1-5, with a tentative D call TRBD1 (6 bases). CDR1 is MDHEN, CDR2 SYDVKM, per germline. The CDR3 spans 16 residues. Trimming stripped 5 bases from V and 7 bases from J, with 21 bases between.

CDR3 loop: CASSTGTSGRYEQYF. The CDR3 coding sequence is TGTGCCAGTAGTACGGGGACTAGCGGGAGGTACGAGCAGTACTTC. The chain couples TRBV19 to TRBJ2-7; 15 positions match TRBD2. Germline CDR1 reads LNHDA; CDR2 reads SQIVND (reference sequence). The CDR3 has 15 amino acids. Trimming cost V 4 bases and J 4 bases; bases outside gene matches: 2. The variable domain in full, with the rest retrieved from reference TRBV19 and TRBJ2-7, is DGGITQSPKYLFRKEGQNVTLSCEQNLNHDAMYWYRQDPGQGLRLIYYSQIVNDFQKGDIAEGYSVSREKKESFPLTVTSAQKNPTAFYLCASSTGTSGRYEQYFGPGTRLTVT.